The 20 T cell receptor beta chains presented below share a single source sample, sequenced in a study of regulatory T cells in long-lasting Graves disease. Time point: persistent/refractory GD, antithyroid drugs over 5 years with positive TRAb. PBMC RNA served as the TCR library source. The authors built TCR beta libraries using iRepertoire HTBI primers and Arm-PCR of CDR3 regions. TCRdb used MiXCR to reprocess the multiplex PCR reads, holding one entry per CDR3 protein. The sample consists of hundreds of thousands of distinct CDR3 sequences, more than 20% of them appearing once. Material: peripheral blood mononuclear cells (PBMCs), obtained when the disease was refractory, from a patient treated with antithyroid drugs. These receptors were collected from a female donor with Graves disease.

The rearrangement joins TRBV19 to TRBJ2-2; D uncertain. In germline, CDR1 is LNHDA, CDR2 SQIVND (reference sequence). V was trimmed by 2 bases and J by 4 bases, leaving 14 bases between them. CDR3 length: 16 residues. The CDR3 is CASSIKERWGTGELFF. CDR3 bases: TGTGCCAGTAGTATAAAGGAGAGGTGGGGCACCGGGGAGCTGTTTTTT.

There are a few counts of this clonotype. The CDR3 region has the DNA TGTGCCAGCAGTTCCTCCCCAAATAGCGGGAGATGGTATGAGCAGTTCTTC. This translates into CASSSSPNSGRWYEQFF. The genes are TRBV28 and TRBJ2-1, with 9 bases aligning to TRBD2. The germline V gene encodes CDR1 MDHEN and CDR2 SYDVKM. The CDR3 consists of 17 residues. The J segment lost 8 bases and the V segment lost 4 bases, leaving 15 bases of the junction unmatched.

This clonotype was recorded at least ten times. This chain connects TRBV27 to TRBJ2-6; D gene uncertain. Looked up from germline, CDR1 is MNHEY and CDR2 is SMNVEV (reference sequence). This CDR3 comprises 15 residues. Trimming took off 9 bases at V and 0 bases at J, with 12 bases between the two ends. CDR3 residues: CASRLWDSGANVLTF. CDR3 nucleotides: TGTGCCAGTAGATTGTGGGACTCTGGGGCCAACGTCCTGACTTTC.

This clonotype appeared many times. The chain carries TRBV28 and TRBJ1-5, with no clear D. The CDR3 consists of 16 residues. Per germline, CDR1 MDHEN and CDR2 SYDVKM. The germline V and J ends were trimmed by 2 bases and 3 bases, with 14 bases remaining between them. The CDR3 DNA is TGTGCCAGCAGTTTAAATCTCGGCGGCGACAATCAGCCCCAGCATTTT. This codes for CASSLNLGGDNQPQHF.

As concerns this clonotype: Mismatch with germline at one junction end may stem from a read error. The V gene is TRBV7-9, the J gene TRBJ2-3; the match to TRBD1 covers 9 bases. Germline CDR1 SEHNR, CDR2 FQNEAQ (reference sequence). CDR3 size: 15 residues. CDR3 region: CASSGDRVLSDTQYF. The CDR3 DNA is TGTGCCAGCAGCGGGGACAGGGTGCTCTCAGACACGCAGTATTTT.

This clonotype was found many times. V is TRBV28 and J is TRBJ1-1; unclear D gene. Germline V gives CDR1 MDHEN, CDR2 SYDVKM. This CDR3 spans 16 amino acids. Trimming took 4 bases from V and 1 from J, leaving 16 bases between them. The CDR3 DNA is TGTGCCAGCAGTTGGGCCGGGCCGGTAGAGAACACTGAAGCTTTCTTT. This sequence encodes CASSWAGPVENTEAFF.

This rearrangement joins TRBV7-3 to TRBJ2-1; TRBD2 matches 9 bases. V lost 1 base and J lost 8; bases outside the gene matches: 6. The CDR3 is 15 residues long. CDR1 and CDR2 from the germline V gene are SGHTA and FQGTGA. CDR3 sequence: CASSLKSLAGDEQFF. Here the CDR3 DNA reads TGTGCCAGCAGCTTAAAGTCATTAGCGGGAGATGAGCAGTTCTTC.

The V gene is TRBV19, the J gene TRBJ2-7; maybe TRBD2 (5 bases). V was pared by 11 bases and J by 5 bases, with 10 bases between. CDR3 length equals 10 residues. The V gene's germline CDR1 is LNHDA and CDR2 SQIVND (reference sequence). CDR3 bases: TGTGCCCGCTTGGAGGACGAGCAGTACTTC. Its translation: CARLEDEQYF.

This clonotype was picked up a small number of times. The rearrangement links TRBV5-1 to TRBJ2-1; TRBD1 is a possible D gene (6 bases). Between the trimmed V and J ends, which lost 4 bases and 4 bases, there was a span of 15 bases. This CDR3 comprises 15 residues. The V gene's germline CDR1 is SGHRS and CDR2 YFSETQ. The chain's CDR3 is CASSTGLELYNEQFF. The DNA of the CDR3 is TGCGCCAGCAGCACAGGGCTAGAGTTGTACAATGAGCAGTTCTTC.

This clonotype was counted ten times or more. The V call is TRBV12-3 or TRBV12-4, the J call TRBJ1-3; 8 nucleotides align to TRBD1. The CDR3 is 14 amino acids. The V and J ends lost 6 bases and 2 bases, in that order; junction bases with no gene match: 3. Written as DNA, the CDR3 is TGTGCCAGCAGGCAGGGGGCAACTGGAAACACCATATATTTT. It translates to CASRQGATGNTIYF.

The chain links TRBV27 to TRBJ2-3; the D is unclear. CDR1 and CDR2 from the germline V gene are MNHEY and SMNVEV (reference sequence). This CDR3 has 14 amino acids. Trimming took off 1 base at V and 0 bases at J, with 5 bases between the two ends. The CDR3 DNA sequence: TGTGCCAGCAGTTTATATCCTAGCACAGATACGCAGTATTTT. Amino acid sequence: CASSLYPSTDTQYF.

This clonotype appeared many times. The chain couples TRBV6-1 to TRBJ2-7; unclear D gene. The CDR3 consists of 14 residues. Between the trimmed V and J ends, which lost 2 bases and 0 bases, there was a span of 8 bases. The germline V gene has CDR1 MNHNS and CDR2 SASEGT. The chain's CDR3 is CASSELRSSYEQYF. The DNA of the CDR3 is TGTGCCAGCAGTGAACTCAGGAGCTCCTACGAGCAGTACTTC.

This clonotype was found many times. CDR3 sequence: CASSRTAQSYEQYF. CDR3 sequence (DNA): TGTGCCAGCAGCCGGACAGCCCAGAGCTACGAGCAGTACTTC. The chain uses TRBV11-1 and TRBJ2-7; perhaps TRBD1 as D (6 bases). This CDR3 is built from 14 residues. Trimming pared 5 bases from V and 3 bases from J, leaving 14 bases between. Germline V gene data show CDR1 as SGHAT and CDR2 as FQDESV (reference sequence).

The chain uses TRBV18 and TRBJ2-7; D gene uncertain. Trimming stripped 0 bases from V and 7 bases from J, with 13 bases between. Germline lookup yields CDR1 KGHSH and CDR2 LQKENI. There are 14 residues in the CDR3. The CDR3 protein is CASSPPVGFGEQYF. In nucleotides, the CDR3 is TGTGCCAGCTCACCACCGGTAGGGTTTGGAGAGCAGTACTTC.

This clonotype was seen a single time. The chain recombines TRBV5-1 with TRBJ2-1, with unresolved D. V dropped 3 bases and J dropped 5 bases, with 9 bases sitting between them. Germline CDR1 reads SGHRS; CDR2 reads YFSETQ. The CDR3 contains 13 residues. CDR3 amino acids: CASSWVRHNEQFF. The CDR3 DNA reads TGCGCCAGCAGCTGGGTTCGCCACAATGAGCAGTTCTTC.

This clonotype has ten or more counts. The chain carries TRBV12-3 or TRBV12-4 and TRBJ1-3, with TRBD1 identical over 9 bases. With V trimmed by 6 bases and J by 2 bases, 2 bases remained unmatched. This CDR3 contains 14 residues. CDR3 loop: CASRQGAAGNTIYF. As DNA, the CDR3 is TGTGCCAGCAGACAGGGGGCAGCTGGAAACACCATATATTTT.

This clonotype was detected a few times. The rearrangement uses TRBV20-1 and TRBJ2-2; 9 positions agree with TRBD1. Trimming at V came to 0 bases and at J to 7 bases, leaving 9 bases not matched to a gene. CDR3 size: 16 residues. CDR1 is DFQATT, CDR2 SNEGSKA, per germline (reference sequence). Here the CDR3 DNA reads TGCAGTGCTAGAGATCGCCGGACAGGGGTGGACGGGGAGCTGTTTTTT. Translation: CSARDRRTGVDGELFF.

This clonotype appeared many times. This chain connects TRBV7-2 to TRBJ2-7; 10 bases map to TRBD2. The CDR3 is made up of 15 amino acids. The J segment lost 1 base and the V segment lost 4 bases, leaving 4 bases of the junction unmatched. Germline lookup yields CDR1 SGHTA and CDR2 FQGNSA. For the CDR3, the DNA is TGTGCCAGCAGCTCCAGACTAGCGGGTTCCTACGAGCAGTACTTC. Residues: CASSSRLAGSYEQYF.

The rearrangement uses TRBV19 and TRBJ2-2; D call uncertain. The germline V gene encodes CDR1 LNHDA and CDR2 SQIVND (reference sequence). Trimming left V 6 bases short and J 6 bases short, with 11 bases between. CDR3 length equals 13 residues. CDR3 residues: CASSTEGSGELFF. CDR3 nucleotides: TGTGCCAGTAGCACGGAAGGGTCCGGGGAGCTGTTTTTT. Based on the CDR3 plus reference TRBV19 and TRBJ2-2, the full variable domain is DGGITQSPKYLFRKEGQNVTLSCEQNLNHDAMYWYRQDPGQGLRLIYYSQIVNDFQKGDIAEGYSVSREKKESFPLTVTSAQKNPTAFYLCASSTEGSGELFFGEGSRLTVL.

This clonotype was picked up many times. The chain carries TRBV29-1 and TRBJ1-1; D gene unclear. CDR3 length: 13 residues. V dropped 2 bases and J dropped 0 bases, with 7 bases sitting between them. Germline V lookup: CDR1 SQVTM, CDR2 ANQGSEA. The CDR3 spells CSVETPLNTEAFF. The CDR3 region has the DNA TGCAGCGTTGAAACACCTTTGAACACTGAAGCTTTCTTT.